The T cell receptor beta chain described here comes from a study of CD8 T cells in ankylosing spondylitis. This clonotype has at least ten counts. TCRdb fed the 5' RACE reads into MiXCR, producing one record per CDR3 protein. The sample has around 220,000 distinct CDR3 sequences, under 12% seen once. This CDR3 has 14 amino acids. CDR1 MNHNS and CDR2 SASEGT come from the germline V gene. V gave up 10 bases and J gave up 4 bases, with 19 bases separating them. This chain connects TRBV6-1 to TRBJ1-2, with D perhaps TRBD1 (5 bases). The sample taken for sequencing was blood, either unsorted or a sorted T cell fraction (not recorded which). The TCR was taken from a male donor with ankylosing spondylitis or in good health (not recorded which). Here the CDR3 DNA reads TGTGCCACCCGAACCGGGGGGGAGGTCTATGGCTACACCTTC. This translates into CATRTGGEVYGYTF.